The TCR beta chain under discussion was sequenced for a study of blood T cell repertoires in COVID-19. Study context: From the United States, Italy and Spain came samples of acute and convalescent COVID-19. Nucleic acid was either cDNA or gDNA, and it came from T cells, B-cell-depleted T cells, or PBMCs.

This clone has a single count. Residents of approximately 25 US areas, aged roughly 18 to 90 years, made up the participants. Per the study methods: Amplified reference gene primers provided the basis for estimating nucleated cell counts. Using immunoSEQ multiplex PCR, the repertoire was profiled, and TCRdb retains in-frame clones only, with some absent. V, J and clone size were drawn from that table, and D and trimming were deduced from the DNA. The repertoire holds about 140,000 clones, about 80% seen once, with 1.5% to 2% in the top ten. V lost 3 bases, J lost 5 bases, and 10 bases lay in between. The CDR3 contains 12 residues. Per the germline V gene, CDR1 is GTSNPN and CDR2 is SVGIG (reference sequence).

The chain combines TRBV30 with TRBJ1-1, with D possibly TRBD1 on 5 matching bases. The sample was PBMCs or T cells enriched from blood (not recorded which). This sequence originates from a woman between 18 and 29 years old who had been exposed to COVID-19. The CDR3 nucleotides are TGTGCCTGGAGGGCAGGGAGGACTGAAGCTTTCTTT. Translating gives CAWRAGRTEAFF.